Presented here are 2 T cell receptor beta chains from one specimen sequenced in a study of naive and memory T cell subsets. The beta constant-region primer was an equimolar mix of two oligonucleotides covering TRBC1 and TRBC2. Nested alpha and beta constant-region primers with the SP2 primer drove four PCR rounds on ligated cDNA. TCRdb reanalysed the UMI-ligation and nested PCR reads using MiXCR and keeps one entry per CDR3 protein. The data contain fewer than 150,000 distinct CDR3 sequences, roughly a fifth of them singletons. These receptors lack a known antigen. Whole-study findings and limits: Naive repertoires, especially CD8, held a few larger clonotypes, possibly memory cells re-expressing CD45RA.

Sequencing input: naive CD8+ T cells from blood. These receptors came from a human donor in good health.

This chain uses TRBV5-6 with TRBJ2-1; D remains ambiguous. V lost 0 bases and J 7 bases, leaving 5 bases between the germline ends. The CDR3 spans 12 residues. Germline lookup yields CDR1 SGHDT and CDR2 YYEEEE. CDR3 DNA sequence: TGTGCCAGCAGCTTGGGAACGAATGAGCAGTTCTTC. As protein: CASSLGTNEQFF.

This chain connects TRBV6-6 to TRBJ1-2; TRBD1 agrees at 10 bases. With 6 bases clipped from V and 6 bases from J, the junction kept 7 bases outside the gene matches. The germline gives CDR1 MNHNY, CDR2 SVGAGI (reference sequence). This CDR3 contains 14 residues. The CDR3 DNA reads TGTGCCAGCAGCGAAGCCGGGACAGGGGATGGCTACACCTTC. Translation gives CASSEAGTGDGYTF.